These T cell receptor beta chains were read from a single sample in a study of Ad26.COV2.S vaccination and SARS-CoV-2 variants. Libraries were prepared by immunoSEQ multiplex PCR; TCRdb keeps only in-frame clonotypes and omits some of them. Among around 270,000 clones listed, about 83% were seen once. Sample: peripheral blood, taken in a trial of Ad26.COV2.S vaccine versus placebo. The receptors were gathered from a person between 18 and 65 years old who received the Ad26.COV2.S COVID-19 vaccine or a placebo. Each CDR3 is given with its conserved first and last residue. A D gene is named only where the DNA matches it firmly. A clone size is listed for some rows: how often the clone was seen (once, few, many), or a class if it is expanded.

v_gene	abundance	j_gene	d_gene	CDR3nt	CDR3aa
TRBV6-5	-	TRBJ2-2	-	TGTGCCAGCAGTTACAATCGGGTCAACACCGGGGAGCTGTTTTTT	CASSYNRVNTGELFF
TRBV19	-	TRBJ2-5	TRBD1	TGTGCCAGTAGTATGGGAGACAGGGTCAAAGAGACCCAGTACTTC	CASSMGDRVKETQYF
TRBV25-1	-	TRBJ1-2	-	TGTGCCAGCAGTGTTTTTTCAGGGAACTATGGCTACACCTTC	CASSVFSGNYGYTF
TRBV29-1	-	TRBJ1-1	-	TGCAGCGTAAGGACAGTTGATCAAGCTTTCTTT	CSVRTVDQAFF
TRBV7-2	-	TRBJ1-1	-	TGTGCCAGCAGCTTAGAGCTGGGACTGAACACTGAAGCTTTCTTT	CASSLELGLNTEAFF
TRBV5-1	few	TRBJ2-5	TRBD2	TGCGCCAGCACCCCCCAGGTCGGGGGGGGGAAAGAGACCCAGTACTTC	CASTPQVGGGKETQYF
TRBV7-8	-	TRBJ2-1	TRBD2	TGTGCCAGCAGCGCCTTTCTAGCGGGAGAGGGGTCAATGGGGCAGTTCTTC	CASSAFLAGEGSMGQFF
TRBV7-9	few	TRBJ2-7	-	TGTGCCAGCAGCACAGGGCGGGTCTACGAGCAGTACTTC	CASSTGRVYEQYF
TRBV10-3	-	TRBJ1-1	TRBD1	TGTGCCATCAGGACAGGGGGCTTAACTGAAGCTTTCTTT	CAIRTGGLTEAFF
TRBV7-3	-	TRBJ2-1	TRBD2	TGTGCCAGCAGCTTCATGGGCGGGAGTGGGAATGAGCAGTTCTTC	CASSFMGGSGNEQFF
TRBV7-9	few	TRBJ2-3	-	TGTGCCGGACAGCCCTCTAGCACAGATACGCAGTATTTT	CAGQPSSTDTQYF
TRBV19	-	TRBJ1-2	-	TGTGCCAGTAGTATAGGGGGGGTCTCTGGCTACACCTTC	CASSIGGVSGYTF
TRBV27	-	TRBJ2-5	TRBD2	TGTGCCAGCAGTTTTGGGGTTAAGGGACTAGCGGGGAGAGAGACCCAGTACTTC	CASSFGVKGLAGRETQYF
TRBV24-1	-	TRBJ2-5	-	TGTGCCACCAGTGACCTGGACGGATACAAAGAGACCCAGTACTTC	CATSDLDGYKETQYF
TRBV7-2	-	TRBJ2-5	TRBD1	TGTGCCAGCAGCTTAGGGGACAGGGGGCTTGAGACCCAGTACTTC	CASSLGDRGLETQYF
TRBV7-9	-	TRBJ2-7	TRBD1	TGTGCCAGCAGCTTAGTACAGGGGGCGATGTACGAGCAGTACTTC	CASSLVQGAMYEQYF
TRBV11-2	-	TRBJ1-6	-	TGTGCCAGCTCCCGAGGGGCGTTCTCAGGGCCCCTCCACTTT	CASSRGAFSGPLHF
TRBV5-1	-	TRBJ1-2	TRBD1	TGCGCCAGCAGCGACGGGACAGGGGGGTATGGCTACACCTTC	CASSDGTGGYGYTF
TRBV19	-	TRBJ1-4	-	TGTGCCAGTAGGAGCCTCGGGGAGACTAATGAAAAACTGTTTTTT	CASRSLGETNEKLFF
TRBV11-3	-	TRBJ2-5	-	TGTGCCAGCAGCCCCGGGGGTGGAGAGACCCAGTACTTC	CASSPGGGETQYF
TRBV7-2	-	TRBJ1-2	-	TGTGCCAGCAGCTTAGGGGTGATGGGGGGCTACACCTTC	CASSLGVMGGYTF
TRBV13	-	TRBJ2-2	TRBD1	TGTGCCAGCAGTCTGACAGGGGGCGCGAACACCGGGGAGCTGTTTTTT	CASSLTGGANTGELFF
TRBV5-6	-	TRBJ2-7	-	TGTGCCAGCAGCTTGGTGATCGGGGTAATCGACGAGCAGTACTTC	CASSLVIGVIDEQYF
TRBV19	-	TRBJ2-4	-	TGTGCCAGTAGTATAGGGGACACGGTTCAGTACTTC	CASSIGDTVQYF
TRBV24-1	-	TRBJ2-2	-	TGTGCCACCAGTGACCACCAGCTAGGGGCTTGGAGGGGGAACACCGGGGAGCTGTTTTTT	CATSDHQLGAWRGNTGELFF
TRBV11-2	-	TRBJ2-5	TRBD1	TGTGCCAGCAGCCGGGGACAGCTACAAGAGACCCAGTACTTC	CASSRGQLQETQYF
TRBV3-1/TRBV3-2	once	TRBJ2-1	-	TGTGCCAGCAGCCAACGAGACAGGGCCCTAGCCGCCCAGGAGGGGCGCAATGAGCAGTTCTTC	CASSQRDRALAAQEGRNEQFF
TRBV4-2	-	TRBJ1-3	-	TGTGCCAGCAGCCCCGGGGCGGCTGGAAACACCATATATTTT	CASSPGAAGNTIYF
TRBV7-9	-	TRBJ2-5	TRBD2	TGTGCCAGCAGCTTAGAGGGACTAGCAGGAGAGACCCAGTACTTC	CASSLEGLAGETQYF
TRBV5-6	-	TRBJ1-1	TRBD1	TGTGCCAGCAGCTTTGGGACAGGGCTCACTGAAGCTTTCTTT	CASSFGTGLTEAFF